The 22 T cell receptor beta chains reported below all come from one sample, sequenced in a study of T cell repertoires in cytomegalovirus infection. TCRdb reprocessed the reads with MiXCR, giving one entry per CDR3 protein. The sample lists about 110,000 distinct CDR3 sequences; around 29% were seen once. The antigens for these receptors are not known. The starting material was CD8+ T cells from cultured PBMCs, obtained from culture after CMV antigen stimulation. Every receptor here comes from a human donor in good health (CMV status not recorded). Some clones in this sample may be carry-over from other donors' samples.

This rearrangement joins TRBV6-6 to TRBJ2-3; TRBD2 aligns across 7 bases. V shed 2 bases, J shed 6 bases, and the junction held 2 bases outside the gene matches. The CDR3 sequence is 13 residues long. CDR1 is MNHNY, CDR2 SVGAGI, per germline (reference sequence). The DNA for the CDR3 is TGTGCCAGCAGTTACCTAGCGGAGGATACGCAGTATTTT. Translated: CASSYLAEDTQYF.

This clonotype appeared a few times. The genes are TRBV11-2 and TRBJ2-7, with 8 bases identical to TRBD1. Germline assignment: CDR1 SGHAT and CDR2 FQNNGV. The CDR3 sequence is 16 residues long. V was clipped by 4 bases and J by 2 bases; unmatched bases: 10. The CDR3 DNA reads TGTGCCAGCAGCTCCTTTGTTGGGACAGGCACCTACGAGCAGTACTTC. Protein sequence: CASSSFVGTGTYEQYF. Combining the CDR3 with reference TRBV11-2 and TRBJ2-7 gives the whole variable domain EAGVAQSPRYKIIEKRQSVAFWCNPISGHATLYWYQQILGQGPKLLIQFQNNGVVDDSQLPKDRFSAERLKGVDSTLKIQPAKLEDSAVYLCASSSFVGTGTYEQYFGPGTRLTVT.

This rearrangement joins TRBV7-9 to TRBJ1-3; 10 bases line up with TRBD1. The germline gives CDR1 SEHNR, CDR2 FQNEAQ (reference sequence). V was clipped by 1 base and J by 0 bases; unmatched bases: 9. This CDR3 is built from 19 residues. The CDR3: CASSLVIAGQGDSGNTIYF. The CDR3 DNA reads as TGTGCCAGCAGCTTAGTCATAGCTGGACAGGGGGACTCTGGAAACACCATATATTTT.

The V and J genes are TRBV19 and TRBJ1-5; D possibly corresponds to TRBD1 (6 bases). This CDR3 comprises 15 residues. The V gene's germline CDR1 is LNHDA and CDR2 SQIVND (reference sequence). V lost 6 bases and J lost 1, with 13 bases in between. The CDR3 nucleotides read TGTGCCAGTAGACCCAGTACAGGGAGCAATCAGCCCCAGCATTTT. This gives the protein CASRPSTGSNQPQHF. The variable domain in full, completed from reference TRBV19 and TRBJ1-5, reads DGGITQSPKYLFRKEGQNVTLSCEQNLNHDAMYWYRQDPGQGLRLIYYSQIVNDFQKGDIAEGYSVSREKKESFPLTVTSAQKNPTAFYLCASRPSTGSNQPQHFGDGTRLSIL.

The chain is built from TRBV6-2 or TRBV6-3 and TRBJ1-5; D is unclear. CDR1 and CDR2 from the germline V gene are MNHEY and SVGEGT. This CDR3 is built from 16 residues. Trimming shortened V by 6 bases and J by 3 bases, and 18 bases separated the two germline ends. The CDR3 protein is CASSPSLLSANQPQHF. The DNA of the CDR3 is TGTGCCAGCAGCCCCTCGTTACTTTCGGCCAATCAGCCCCAGCATTTT.

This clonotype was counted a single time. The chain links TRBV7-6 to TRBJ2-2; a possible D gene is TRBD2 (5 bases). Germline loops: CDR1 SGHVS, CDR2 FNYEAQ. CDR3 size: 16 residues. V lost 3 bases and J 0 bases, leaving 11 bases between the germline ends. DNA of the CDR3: TGTGCCAGCAGCTTCCCGCGGGTTTCGAACACCGGGGAGCTGTTTTTT. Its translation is CASSFPRVSNTGELFF.

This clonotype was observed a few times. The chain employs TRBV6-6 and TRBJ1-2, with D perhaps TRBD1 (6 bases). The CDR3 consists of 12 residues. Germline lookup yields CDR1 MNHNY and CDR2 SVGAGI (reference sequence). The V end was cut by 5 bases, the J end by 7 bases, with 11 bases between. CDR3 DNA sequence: TGTGCCAGCAGTACTACAGGGTTTGGCTACACCTTC. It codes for CASSTTGFGYTF.

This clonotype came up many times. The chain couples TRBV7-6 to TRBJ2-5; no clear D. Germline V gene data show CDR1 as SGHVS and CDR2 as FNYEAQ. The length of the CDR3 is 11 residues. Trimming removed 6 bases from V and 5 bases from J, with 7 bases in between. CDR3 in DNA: TGTGCCAGCAGATCCGGGGAGACCCAGTACTTC. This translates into CASRSGETQYF.

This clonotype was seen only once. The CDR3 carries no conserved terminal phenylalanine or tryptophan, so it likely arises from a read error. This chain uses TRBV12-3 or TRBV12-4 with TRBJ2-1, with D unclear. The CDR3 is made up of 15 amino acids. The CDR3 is CASSFAGPTYNKQFL. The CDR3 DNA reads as TGTGCCAGCAGTTTTGCAGGACCGACCTACAATAAGCAGTTCTTA.

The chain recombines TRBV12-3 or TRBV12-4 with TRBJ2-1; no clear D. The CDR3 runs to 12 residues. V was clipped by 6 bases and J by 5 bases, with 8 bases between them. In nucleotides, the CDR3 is TGTGCCAGCAGCTCATCGGACAATGAGCAGTTCTTC. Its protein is CASSSSDNEQFF.

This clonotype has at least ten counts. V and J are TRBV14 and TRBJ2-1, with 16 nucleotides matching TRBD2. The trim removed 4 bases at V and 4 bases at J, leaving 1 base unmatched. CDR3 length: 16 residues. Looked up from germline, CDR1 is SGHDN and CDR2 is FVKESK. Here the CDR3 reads CASSPGLAGGYNEQFF. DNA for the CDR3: TGTGCCAGCAGCCCGGGACTAGCGGGGGGGTACAATGAGCAGTTCTTC.

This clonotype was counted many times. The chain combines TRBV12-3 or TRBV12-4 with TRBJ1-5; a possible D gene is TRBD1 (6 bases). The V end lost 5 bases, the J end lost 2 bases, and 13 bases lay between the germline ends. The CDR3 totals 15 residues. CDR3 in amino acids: CASSLTGSRNQPQHF. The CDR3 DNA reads TGTGCCAGCAGTCTCACAGGGTCCCGCAATCAGCCCCAGCATTTT.

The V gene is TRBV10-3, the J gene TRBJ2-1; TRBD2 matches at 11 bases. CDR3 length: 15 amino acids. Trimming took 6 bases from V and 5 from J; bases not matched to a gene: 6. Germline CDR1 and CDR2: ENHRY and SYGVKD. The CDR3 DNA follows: TGTGCCATCAGATCCCCGGGACTAGCGGACAATGAGCAGTTCTTC. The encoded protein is CAIRSPGLADNEQFF.

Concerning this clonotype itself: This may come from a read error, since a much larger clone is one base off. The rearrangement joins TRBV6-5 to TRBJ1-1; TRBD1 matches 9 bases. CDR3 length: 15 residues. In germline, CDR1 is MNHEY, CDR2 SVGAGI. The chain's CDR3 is CASSYSTGGSAEALF. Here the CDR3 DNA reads TGTGCCAGCAGTTACTCCACAGGGGGCAGCGCTGAAGCTTTGTTT.

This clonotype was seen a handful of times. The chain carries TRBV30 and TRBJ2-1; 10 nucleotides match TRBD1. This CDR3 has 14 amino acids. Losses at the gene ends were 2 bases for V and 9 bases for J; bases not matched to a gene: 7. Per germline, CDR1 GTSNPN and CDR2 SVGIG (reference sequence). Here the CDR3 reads CAWSTGTGVGEQFF. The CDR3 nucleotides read TGTGCCTGGAGTACCGGGACAGGGGTAGGTGAGCAGTTCTTC.

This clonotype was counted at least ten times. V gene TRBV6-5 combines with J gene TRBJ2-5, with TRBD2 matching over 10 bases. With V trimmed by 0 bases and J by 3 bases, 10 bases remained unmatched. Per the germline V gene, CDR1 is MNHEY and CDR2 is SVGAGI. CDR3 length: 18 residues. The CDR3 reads CASSYSISGGPEKETQYF. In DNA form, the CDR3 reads TGTGCCAGCAGTTACTCGATTAGCGGGGGGCCCGAGAAAGAGACCCAGTACTTC.

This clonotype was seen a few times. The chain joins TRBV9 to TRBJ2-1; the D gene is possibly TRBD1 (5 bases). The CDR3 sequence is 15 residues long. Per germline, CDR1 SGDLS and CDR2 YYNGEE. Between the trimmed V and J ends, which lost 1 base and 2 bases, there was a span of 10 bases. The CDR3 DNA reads TGTGCCAGCAGCGTATCAGGGTTGGCCTACAATGAGCAGTTCTTC. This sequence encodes CASSVSGLAYNEQFF.

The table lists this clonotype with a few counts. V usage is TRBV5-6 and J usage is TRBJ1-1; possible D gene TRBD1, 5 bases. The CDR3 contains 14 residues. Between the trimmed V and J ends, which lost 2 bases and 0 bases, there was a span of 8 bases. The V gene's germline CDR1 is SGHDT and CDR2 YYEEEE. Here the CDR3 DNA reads TGTGCCAGCAGCTTTCAGGGATTGAACACTGAAGCTTTCTTT. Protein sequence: CASSFQGLNTEAFF.

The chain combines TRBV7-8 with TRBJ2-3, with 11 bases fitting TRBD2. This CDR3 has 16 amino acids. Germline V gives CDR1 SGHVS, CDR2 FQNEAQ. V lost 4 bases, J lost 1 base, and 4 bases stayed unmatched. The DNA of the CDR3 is TGTGCCAGCAGCTCTACTAGCGGGGGAGGCACAGATACGCAGTATTTT. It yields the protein CASSSTSGGGTDTQYF.

DNA for the CDR3: TGTGCCAGCAGTGGACCCCCAAATGAAGCTTTCTTT. Translating gives CASSGPPNEAFF. The chain joins TRBV2 to TRBJ1-1; no clear D. Per germline, CDR1 SNHLY and CDR2 FYNNEI. V was clipped by 4 bases and J by 7 bases, with 10 bases between them. The CDR3 runs to 12 residues.

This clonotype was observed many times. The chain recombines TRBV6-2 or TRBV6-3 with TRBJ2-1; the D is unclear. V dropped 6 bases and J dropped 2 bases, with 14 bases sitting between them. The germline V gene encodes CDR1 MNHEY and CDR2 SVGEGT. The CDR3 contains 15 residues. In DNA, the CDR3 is TGTGCCAGCAGATCCGGGTACGCGACCTACAATGAGCAGTTCTTC. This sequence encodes CASRSGYATYNEQFF.

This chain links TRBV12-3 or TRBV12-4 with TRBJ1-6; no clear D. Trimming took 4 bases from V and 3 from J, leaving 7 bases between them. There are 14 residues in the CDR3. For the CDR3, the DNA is TGTGCCAGCAGTTCCGGTGGCTATAATTCACCCCTCCACTTT. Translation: CASSSGGYNSPLHF.